This T cell receptor (beta chain) was captured in a study of OX40 agonist ivuxolimab in advanced cancers. CDR3 length: 15 residues. Germline V CDR1 and CDR2: ENHRY, SYGVKD. Trimming took 2 bases from V and 7 from J; bases not matched to a gene: 7. The assay was immunoSEQ multiplex PCR, and TCRdb's table has in-frame clones only and misses some. The sample includes about 100,000 clones, over 85% of them seen just once. This clone occurred once. The chain has TRBV10-3 and TRBJ2-1, with TRBD1 matching over 8 bases. The sequence was obtained from an adult with an advanced solid tumor such as melanoma, head and neck, liver or kidney cancer. The source material was CD4+ or CD8+ T cells sorted from blood, sampled in a trial of the OX40 agonist ivuxolimab. CDR3: CAISEIGQGKNEQFF. The CDR3 DNA follows: TGTGCCATCAGTGAGATCGGACAGGGTAAAAATGAGCAGTTCTTC.